These 28 T cell receptor beta chains were sequenced from one sample in a study of blood T cells in healthy people across ages (dated by TCRdb to between 2014 and 2017). Receptor libraries were prepared by 5' RACE. These reads were obtained on an Illumina HiSeq 2500. A second roughly 6 to 11 cycle PCR used a sample-barcoded 5' primer and a J-beta primer mix. The public reads were reprocessed in TCRdb via fastp at Q25 and MiXCR, keeping in-frame beta chains. Merged by CDR3 protein, the rows form single entries marked with the most common genes and DNA. The sample profile shows over a million distinct CDR3 sequences; less than 50% of them were found once. The top ten clonotypes cover about 20% of the sample. The material sequenced was blood. These receptors came from a woman between 55 and 75 years old in good health.

The rearrangement links TRBV7-8 to TRBJ2-3; no reliable D call. V was clipped by 1 base and J by 1 base, with 15 bases between them. Germline V gene data show CDR1 as SGHVS and CDR2 as FQNEAQ. The CDR3 is 17 amino acids. CDR3 DNA: TGTGCCAGCAGCTTAGTATCCAGTCGGGTAGGCACAGATACGCAGTATTTT. Encoded protein: CASSLVSSRVGTDTQYF.

This sequence joins TRBV12-3 or TRBV12-4 and TRBJ2-7; 7 bases are a match to TRBD2. With 5 bases clipped from V and 0 bases from J, the junction kept 10 bases outside the gene matches. This CDR3 spans 16 amino acids. This chain's CDR3 is CASSPHSRTSSYEQYF. The CDR3 nucleotides read TGTGCCAGCAGTCCGCATTCCAGGACTAGCTCCTACGAGCAGTACTTC.

V is TRBV7-9 and J is TRBJ1-2; no reliable D call. Per the germline V gene, CDR1 is SEHNR and CDR2 is FQNEAQ (reference sequence). CDR3 length equals 16 residues. The germline V and J ends were trimmed by 5 bases and 9 bases, with 25 bases remaining between them. CDR3 DNA sequence: TGTGCCAGCAGCAACTCCTCAACCTCGGACGGATATAGCTACACCTTC. This sequence encodes CASSNSSTSDGYSYTF.

This clonotype was picked up a small number of times. The gene calls are TRBV3-1 and TRBJ2-3; tentative D call: TRBD1 (5 bases). CDR1 and CDR2 from the germline V gene are LGHDT and YNNKEL (reference sequence). This CDR3 region has 12 residues. The V end was cut by 8 bases, the J end by 9 bases, with 15 bases between. The CDR3 is CASSQDKETQYF. DNA for the CDR3: TGTGCCAGCTCGCAGGACAAGGAGACGCAGTATTTT.

The genes are TRBV7-9 and TRBJ1-2; 11 bases match TRBD1. The V gene end was trimmed by 5 bases and the J gene end by 3 bases; junction bases not matched to a gene: 5. The CDR3 spans 15 residues. The germline gives CDR1 SEHNR, CDR2 FQNEAQ (reference sequence). CDR3 amino acids: CASSTDRGLDYGYTF. DNA of the CDR3: TGTGCCAGCAGCACGGACAGGGGGCTGGACTATGGCTACACCTTC.

The V and J genes are TRBV11-2 and TRBJ2-7; 15 bases line up with TRBD2. V lost 4 bases to trimming and J lost 3 bases; unmatched junction nucleotides: 10. Germline loops: CDR1 SGHAT, CDR2 FQNNGV. The CDR3 contains 18 residues. DNA for the CDR3: TGTGCCAGCAGCTCATGGACTAGCGGGAGGGCCAATATCTACGAGCAGTACTTC. Translation gives CASSSWTSGRANIYEQYF.

This clonotype was counted only a few times. The gene calls are TRBV5-1 and TRBJ2-5; the D call may be TRBD1 or TRBD2 (5 bases each). CDR3 length: 17 amino acids. The germline CDR1 and CDR2 sequences are SGHRS and YFSETQ. Trimming cost V 3 bases and J 5 bases, with 23 bases left between them. The chain's CDR3 is CASSSRPGPAKYETQYF. The DNA of the CDR3 is TGCGCCAGCAGCTCCCGGCCGGGGCCCGCTAAGTATGAGACCCAGTACTTC.

This clonotype was detected only a few times. The V gene is TRBV7-8, the J gene TRBJ2-5, with 9 nucleotides matching TRBD1. Germline trimming cut 2 bases from V and 5 bases from J; bases unmatched to any gene: 6. This CDR3 has 15 amino acids. CDR1 SGHVS and CDR2 FQNEAQ come from the germline V gene. CDR3 coding DNA: TGTGCCAGCAGCTTAACTACAGGGGGCGGCGAGACCCAGTACTTC. It is translated as CASSLTTGGGETQYF.

This clonotype was found a few times. The V and J genes are TRBV25-1 and TRBJ2-7; D tentatively fits TRBD1 or TRBD2 (6 bases each). Trimming removed 1 base from V and 3 bases from J, with 13 bases in between. CDR3 length: 15 residues. From germline, CDR1 is MGHDK and CDR2 SYGVNS. DNA for the CDR3: TGTGCCAGCAGTGAATTGAGGGGGGCCTTCTACGAGCAGTACTTC. Translation gives CASSELRGAFYEQYF.

The chain combines TRBV12-3 or TRBV12-4 with TRBJ2-7, with 8 bases lining up with TRBD1. J gave up 5 bases and V 5 bases, and 11 bases lay outside the gene matches. The CDR3 runs to 15 residues. The DNA for the CDR3 is TGTGCCAGCAGTGCGCGGGGACAGGTGGTAAACGAGCAGTACTTC. Protein sequence: CASSARGQVVNEQYF.

This chain links TRBV20-1 with TRBJ2-1; 8 bases are a match to TRBD1. V lost 3 bases to trimming and J lost 4 bases; unmatched junction nucleotides: 14. Germline CDR1 and CDR2: DFQATT and SNEGSKA (reference sequence). The CDR3 consists of 17 residues. CDR3: CSASGGTGPRSYNEQFF. DNA for the CDR3: TGCAGTGCTAGTGGTGGGACAGGACCCCGGAGTTACAATGAGCAGTTCTTC.

V gene TRBV5-1 combines with J gene TRBJ2-1; D is unclear. With 0 bases removed from V and 3 bases from J, the gap between germline ends came to 10 bases. CDR3 size: 15 residues. The germline V gene encodes CDR1 SGHRS and CDR2 YFSETQ. CDR3 sequence: CASSLVGRNYNEQFF. DNA for the CDR3: TGCGCCAGCAGCTTGGTCGGGCGGAACTACAATGAGCAGTTCTTC.

J is TRBJ2-7 and V is TRBV27; 7 nucleotides align to TRBD2. The ends lost 8 bases at V and 3 bases at J; junction bases unmatched: 13. This CDR3 has 15 amino acids. Per germline, CDR1 MNHEY and CDR2 SMNVEV (reference sequence). CDR3 loop: CASGPGTTTHYEQYF. In nucleotides, the CDR3 is TGTGCCAGCGGCCCCGGGACTACAACTCACTACGAGCAGTACTTC.

This clonotype was seen only a few times. The chain has TRBV5-6 and TRBJ2-7; 7 bases agree with TRBD1. Germline V gene data show CDR1 as SGHDT and CDR2 as YYEEEE. The CDR3 runs 17 residues. Trimming took 4 bases from V and 5 from J; bases not matched to a gene: 18. The CDR3 region has the DNA TGTGCCAGCAGCCCGCTACAGGGGATGGGTTCTTTCCACGAGCAGTACTTC. Protein: CASSPLQGMGSFHEQYF.

The chain links TRBV7-2 to TRBJ2-2, with 10 bases aligning to TRBD1. The junction had 11 bases not matched to a gene; V was cut back by 9 bases and J by 4 bases. Germline V gives CDR1 SGHTA, CDR2 FQGNSA. This CDR3 contains 16 residues. CDR3 DNA: TGTGCCAGTACTGCGGGGGACAGGGGTCGCACCGGGGAGCTGTTTTTT. The encoded protein is CASTAGDRGRTGELFF. Full variable domain (missing parts from reference TRBV7-2 and TRBJ2-2): GAGVSQSPSNKVTEKGKDVELRCDPISGHTALYWYRQSLGQGLEFLIYFQGNSAPDKSGLPSDRFSAERTGGSVSTLTIQRTQQEDSAVYLCASTAGDRGRTGELFFGEGSRLTVL.

The chain is built from TRBV7-9 and TRBJ2-2; tentatively, D is TRBD2 (6 bases). Germline CDR1 reads SEHNR; CDR2 reads FQNEAQ (reference sequence). Trimming pared 5 bases from V and 1 base from J, leaving 20 bases between. CDR3 size: 18 residues. CDR3 DNA sequence: TGTGCCAGCAGCCTCCGCCGGTCGCGCGGGATGAACACCGGGGAGCTGTTTTTT. Its protein product is CASSLRRSRGMNTGELFF. Full variable domain (outside the CDR3, taken from reference TRBV7-9 and TRBJ2-2): DTGVSQNPRHKITKRGQNVTFRCDPISEHNRLYWYRQTLGQGPEFLTYFQNEAQLEKSRLLSDRFSAERPKGSFSTLEIQRTEQGDSAMYLCASSLRRSRGMNTGELFFGEGSRLTVL.

This rearrangement joins TRBV13 to TRBJ2-7; 12 bases match TRBD1. CDR3 length: 18 residues. The junction had 9 bases not matched to a gene; V was cut back by 3 bases and J by 0 bases. The V gene's germline CDR1 is PRHDT and CDR2 FYEKMQ (reference sequence). CDR3 amino acids: CASSFWDRGPSSSYEQYF. The CDR3 DNA sequence: TGTGCCAGCAGCTTTTGGGACAGGGGGCCTTCAAGCTCCTACGAGCAGTACTTC.

The chain links TRBV27 to TRBJ2-1; 11 bases match TRBD1. The J segment lost 10 bases and the V segment lost 5 bases, leaving 10 bases of the junction unmatched. The CDR3 totals 15 residues. Germline CDR1 reads MNHEY; CDR2 reads SMNVEV (reference sequence). CDR3 bases: TGTGCCAGCAGTCGGACAGGACAGGGGGCTTGGGAGCAGTTCTTC. Translated: CASSRTGQGAWEQFF.

A few counts support this clonotype. The chain couples TRBV11-2 to TRBJ2-7; 15 nucleotides agree with TRBD2. The CDR3 is 18 amino acids. Germline V CDR1 and CDR2: SGHAT, FQNNGV. V lost 5 bases and J lost 0; bases outside the gene matches: 8. In DNA, the CDR3 is TGTGCCAGCAGCCGAGGACTAGCGGGAGGGATTAGCTCCTACGAGCAGTACTTC. Its protein product is CASSRGLAGGISSYEQYF.

This clonotype was counted at least ten times. The chain links TRBV29-1 to TRBJ2-1, with TRBD2 matching over 9 bases. Unmatched junction bases numbered 3, after V lost 6 bases and J lost 0 bases. Per the germline V gene, CDR1 is SQVTM and CDR2 is ANQGSEA. The CDR3 is made up of 14 amino acids. The CDR3 region is CSVNSGSSYNEQFF. The CDR3 nucleotides read TGCAGCGTGAATAGCGGGAGCTCCTACAATGAGCAGTTCTTC.

The V gene is TRBV6-5, the J gene TRBJ1-6; D uncertain. The V end lost 2 bases, the J end lost 7 bases, and 9 bases lay between the germline ends. Germline CDR1 reads MNHEY; CDR2 reads SVGAGI. This CDR3 spans 14 amino acids. CDR3 in DNA: TGTGCCAGCAGTTACGAGGGAGGGAATTCACCCCTCCACTTT. Its protein is CASSYEGGNSPLHF.

The sample holds a few counts of this clonotype. V is TRBV12-3 or TRBV12-4 and J is TRBJ2-1; no firm D call. V shed 4 bases and J shed 5 bases, with 6 bases lying between them. The CDR3 is made up of 12 amino acids. The CDR3 nucleotides are TGTGCCAGCAGTTCGGACCACAATGAGCAGTTCTTC. Its translation is CASSSDHNEQFF.

This clonotype was observed at least ten times. The CDR3 nucleotides read TGTGCCAGCAGCTTAAAGAACACTGAAGCTTTCTTT. Residues: CASSLKNTEAFF. The V and J genes are TRBV7-9 and TRBJ1-1; D not resolved. From germline, CDR1 is SEHNR and CDR2 FQNEAQ (reference sequence). The CDR3 is 12 amino acids. V was cut by 2 bases and J by 1 base, with 2 bases left in between.

V gene TRBV5-1 combines with J gene TRBJ2-2; 8 bases line up with TRBD1. The CDR3 is 16 residues long. Germline V lookup: CDR1 SGHRS, CDR2 YFSETQ. The J segment lost 3 bases and the V segment lost 4 bases, leaving 8 bases of the junction unmatched. CDR3 residues: CASSVTGDTYTGELFF. As DNA, the CDR3 is TGCGCCAGCAGCGTGACAGGGGATACCTACACCGGGGAGCTGTTTTTT.

This clonotype has ten or more counts. The chain combines TRBV20-1 with TRBJ2-4; 10 bases fit TRBD2. V lost 4 bases and J lost 5; bases outside the gene matches: 11. This CDR3 is 16 amino acids long. Germline V gives CDR1 DFQATT, CDR2 SNEGSKA (reference sequence). The CDR3 DNA is TGCAGTGCTACCGGGATTACTAGCGGGACCCAAAACATTCAGTACTTC. As protein: CSATGITSGTQNIQYF.

The chain joins TRBV7-9 to TRBJ2-4; 10 bases are shared with TRBD1. The J call may not be correct, given that the DNA end is closer to TRBJ2-7. Germline CDR1 is SEHNR and CDR2 is FQNEAQ (reference sequence). The CDR3 covers 14 residues. The DNA of the CDR3 is TGTGCCAGCAGCTACACCGGGACAGGGGTCGAGCAGTACTTC. This sequence encodes CASSYTGTGVEQYF.

The rearrangement uses TRBV29-1 and TRBJ1-2; perhaps TRBD1 as D (6 bases). The germline V and J ends were trimmed by 7 bases and 0 bases, with 12 bases remaining between them. CDR3 length equals 13 residues. Germline V gives CDR1 SQVTM, CDR2 ANQGSEA. CDR3 residues: CSATGNTNYGYTF. CDR3 nucleotides: TGCAGCGCCACAGGGAACACTAACTATGGCTACACCTTC.

This chain uses TRBV29-1 with TRBJ2-1; TRBD2 aligns across 8 bases. The end of the DNA aligns better with TRBJ2-7, so the J call may be wrong. The CDR3 has 15 residues. Germline CDR1 and CDR2: SQVTM and ANQGSEA. CDR3 region: CSGISGKSSYNEQYF. The CDR3 bases are TGCAGCGGCATTAGCGGGAAGAGCTCCTACAATGAGCAGTACTTC.